These 29 T cell receptor beta chains were all obtained from the same sample, sequenced in a study of T cell responses to AZD1222 COVID-19 vaccine. TCRdb keeps only in-frame clones here, not all; method: immunoSEQ multiplex PCR. The sample lists about 140,000 clones; roughly 88% were seen once. Sequenced here: peripheral blood, sampled 28 days after the second AZD1222 dose. These receptors came from an adult who received the AZD1222 COVID-19 vaccine.

The rearrangement joins TRBV7-8 to TRBJ1-2; TRBD1 aligns across 11 bases. CDR1 and CDR2 (germline): SGHVS, FQNEAQ. Losses at the gene ends were 5 bases for V and 5 bases for J; bases not matched to a gene: 7. The CDR3 covers 15 residues. The CDR3 protein is CASSIGQGARYGYTF. The CDR3 bases are TGTGCCAGCAGCATAGGACAGGGGGCGCGATATGGCTACACCTTC.

V gene TRBV3-1 (or the pseudogene TRBV3-2) combines with J gene TRBJ1-5; D gene uncertain. Germline V lookup: CDR1 LGHDT, CDR2 YNNKEL (reference sequence). V dropped 4 bases and J dropped 6 bases, with 10 bases sitting between them. CDR3 length: 13 amino acids. CDR3 DNA: TGTGCCAGCAGCCCAGAAGGAACTCAGCCCCAGCATTTT. This gives the protein CASSPEGTQPQHF.

V and J are TRBV6-5 and TRBJ1-4; a weak D match, TRBD1 (5 bases). This CDR3 is 14 amino acids long. Germline CDR1 MNHEY, CDR2 SVGAGI. Trimming removed 6 bases from V and 3 bases from J, with 11 bases in between. This CDR3 reads CASSLGGANEKLFF. For the CDR3, the DNA is TGTGCCAGCAGCCTCGGGGGAGCTAATGAAAAACTGTTTTTT.

The V gene is TRBV7-6, the J gene TRBJ2-1; D is perhaps TRBD2 (6 bases). Germline V gene data show CDR1 as SGHVS and CDR2 as FNYEAQ. The CDR3 covers 14 residues. The ends were cut back, 1 base at V and 8 bases at J, with 12 bases in the middle. Written as DNA, the CDR3 is TGTGCCAGCAGCTTAGGGCTAGCGTCCGATGAGCAGTTCTTC. It yields the protein CASSLGLASDEQFF. Full variable domain (remainder filled in from reference TRBV7-6 and TRBJ2-1): GAGVSQSPRYKVTKRGQDVALRCDPISGHVSLYWYRQALGQGPEFLTYFNYEAQQDKSGLPNDRFSAERPEGSISTLTIQRTEQRDSAMYRCASSLGLASDEQFFGPGTRLTVL.

This clone turned up a few times. V and J are TRBV19 and TRBJ1-5; the match to TRBD1 covers 10 bases. The germline V gene encodes CDR1 LNHDA and CDR2 SQIVND (reference sequence). The J segment lost 6 bases and the V segment lost 6 bases, leaving 11 bases of the junction unmatched. The CDR3 is 16 residues long. The CDR3 DNA follows: TGTGCCAGTAGCCCGATTGACAGGGGGCTAGGTCAGCCCCAGCATTTT. This sequence encodes CASSPIDRGLGQPQHF.

The chain couples TRBV6-6 to TRBJ2-3; D is uncertain. The germline gives CDR1 MNHNY, CDR2 SVGAGI (reference sequence). The CDR3 is 13 residues long. V lost 7 bases to trimming and J lost 7 bases, with 15 bases between them. The CDR3 sequence: CASKGPSVYTQYF. For the CDR3, the DNA is TGTGCCAGCAAGGGCCCATCCGTATATACGCAGTATTTT.

This clone was observed a handful of times. The chain is built from TRBV5-1 and TRBJ1-1, with TRBD1 identical over 8 bases. CDR1 and CDR2 (germline): SGHRS, YFSETQ. The CDR3 loop spans 15 amino acids. Trimming removed 4 bases from V and 1 base from J; junction bases left unmatched: 6. CDR3 sequence reads: CASSQGASGNTEAFF. CDR3 sequence (DNA): TGCGCCAGCAGCCAGGGGGCGAGCGGGAACACTGAAGCTTTCTTT.

The V gene is TRBV28, the J gene TRBJ2-4; 13 nucleotides match TRBD2. V was clipped by 4 bases and J by 0 bases; unmatched bases: 12. Germline lookup yields CDR1 MDHEN and CDR2 SYDVKM. This CDR3 contains 20 residues. CDR3 amino acids: CASSSPRLAGGVLAKNIQYF. CDR3 nucleotides: TGTGCCAGCAGTTCCCCTCGACTAGCGGGGGGAGTTCTAGCCAAAAACATTCAGTACTTC.

V and J are TRBV5-1 and TRBJ1-3; no reliable D call. This CDR3 is 16 amino acids long. V was clipped by 0 bases and J by 0 bases, with 10 bases between them. Looked up from germline, CDR1 is SGHRS and CDR2 is YFSETQ. The CDR3 nucleotides are TGCGCCAGCAGCTTGGGTTATCAGGTCTCTGGAAACACCATATATTTT. Its translation is CASSLGYQVSGNTIYF.

This chain connects TRBV11-2 to TRBJ2-7; D possibly corresponds to TRBD2 (6 bases). The V gene lost 5 bases and the J gene lost 2 bases, with 22 bases spanning the gap. CDR3 length: 17 residues. CDR1 is SGHAT, CDR2 FQNNGV, per germline. CDR3 coding DNA: TGTGCCAGCAGCCCCCTAGGCCAAGCGGGCGGAACCTACGAGCAGTACTTC. This sequence encodes CASSPLGQAGGTYEQYF.

The chain links TRBV5-6 to TRBJ2-1, with D perhaps TRBD1 (7 bases). Trimming shortened V by 1 base and J by 3 bases, and 17 bases separated the two germline ends. Germline CDR1 SGHDT, CDR2 YYEEEE. The CDR3 has 17 amino acids. The CDR3 region is CASSLWGAGTDYNEQFF. The CDR3 nucleotides read TGTGCCAGCAGCTTGTGGGGGGCCGGGACAGACTACAATGAGCAGTTCTTC.

V usage is TRBV10-3 and J usage is TRBJ1-2; D is ambiguous. The V end lost 0 bases, the J end lost 5 bases, and 7 bases lay between the germline ends. The CDR3 sequence is 13 residues long. Per germline, CDR1 ENHRY and CDR2 SYGVKD. The CDR3 sequence is CAISESLQYGYTF. CDR3 sequence (DNA): TGTGCCATCAGTGAGTCGTTGCAGTATGGCTACACCTTC.

This clone was picked up one time. The V gene is TRBV7-2, the J gene TRBJ2-1; TRBD2 aligns across 8 bases. The CDR3 is 15 amino acids. Germline trimming cut 5 bases from V and 7 bases from J; bases unmatched to any gene: 10. The germline V gene has CDR1 SGHTA and CDR2 FQGNSA. The DNA for the CDR3 is TGTGCCAGCAGCCCATATAGCGGGATGACGAATGAGCAGTTCTTC. Translation gives CASSPYSGMTNEQFF.

CDR3 in amino acids: CASSYSTSKGFTDTQYF. The CDR3 nucleotides are TGTGCCAGCAGTTACTCGACGTCGAAGGGGTTCACAGATACGCAGTATTTT. This chain connects TRBV6-2 or TRBV6-3 to TRBJ2-3; TRBD1 might be the D (5 bases). This CDR3 is built from 17 residues. Trimming pared 0 bases from V and 2 bases from J, leaving 15 bases between. CDR1 and CDR2 (germline): MNHEY, SVGEGT.

The chain carries TRBV4-1 and TRBJ2-2; TRBD2 aligns across 9 bases. In germline, CDR1 is MGHRA, CDR2 YSYEKL. V was pared by 5 bases and J by 3 bases, with 13 bases of the junction left unmatched. CDR3 size: 18 residues. The CDR3: CASSRTNSGGGYTGELFF. The DNA of the CDR3 is TGCGCCAGCAGCAGAACCAATAGCGGGGGTGGGTACACCGGGGAGCTGTTTTTT.

The chain combines TRBV5-1 with TRBJ1-6, with 8 bases aligning to TRBD1. The CDR3 length is 14 residues. Germline lookup yields CDR1 SGHRS and CDR2 YFSETQ. With V trimmed by 4 bases and J by 8 bases, 5 bases remained unmatched. The CDR3 protein is CASSGGQGDSPLHF. CDR3 sequence (DNA): TGCGCCAGCAGCGGCGGACAGGGAGATTCACCCCTCCACTTT.

This chain links TRBV30 with TRBJ2-5; TRBD2 is a possible D gene (5 bases). Trimming shortened V by 2 bases and J by 5 bases, and 12 bases separated the two germline ends. The CDR3 is made up of 13 amino acids. From germline, CDR1 is GTSNPN and CDR2 SVGIG (reference sequence). CDR3 in amino acids: CAWSPGPGETQYF. The CDR3 coding sequence is TGTGCCTGGAGTCCCGGCCCGGGGGAGACCCAGTACTTC.

The chain employs TRBV28 and TRBJ2-7; TRBD1 aligns across 8 bases. J gave up 3 bases and V 4 bases, and 8 bases lay outside the gene matches. CDR3 length: 15 amino acids. Germline V gene sequence: CDR1 MDHEN, CDR2 SYDVKM. The DNA for the CDR3 is TGTGCCAGCAGTTCTAGTACAGGGGGTTTCTACGAGCAGTACTTC. This codes for CASSSSTGGFYEQYF.

The chain couples TRBV5-4 to TRBJ1-3, with D perhaps matching TRBD1 (5 bases). Germline V lookup: CDR1 SGHNT, CDR2 YYREEE (reference sequence). The CDR3 loop spans 14 amino acids. V lost 4 bases to trimming and J lost 3 bases, with 11 bases between them. The CDR3 coding sequence is TGTGCCAGCAGCCCTTGGGACGGTGGAAACACCATATATTTT. It codes for CASSPWDGGNTIYF. Full variable domain (remainder filled in from reference TRBV5-4 and TRBJ1-3): ETGVTQSPTHLIKTRGQQVTLRCSSQSGHNTVSWYQQALGQGPQFIFQYYREEENGRGNFPPRFSGLQFPNYSSELNVNALELDDSALYLCASSPWDGGNTIYFGEGSWLTVV.

This chain links TRBV4-3 with TRBJ1-2, with TRBD1 matching 9 bases. The germline V gene has CDR1 LGHNA and CDR2 YSLEER. This CDR3 region has 16 residues. The junction had 9 bases not matched to a gene; V was cut back by 0 bases and J by 7 bases. The CDR3 loop reads CASSQDRTRQGVGYTF. The DNA for the CDR3 is TGCGCCAGCAGCCAAGATCGGACGCGACAGGGGGTTGGCTACACCTTC.

This clone was found a few times. CDR3 protein: CASTAGEHASHTEAFF. CDR3 bases: TGTGCCAGCACCGCAGGGGAACATGCTTCGCACACTGAAGCTTTCTTT. The V gene is TRBV9, the J gene TRBJ1-1, with TRBD1 as a possible D gene (6 bases). Germline V gene sequence: CDR1 SGDLS, CDR2 YYNGEE. V shed 6 bases and J shed 3 bases, with 21 bases lying between them. The CDR3 is 16 residues long.

This clone was detected only once. The chain carries TRBV18 and TRBJ1-1; D remains unclear. The CDR3 sequence is 16 residues long. V lost 2 bases, J lost 5 bases, and 18 bases lay in between. Looked up from germline, CDR1 is KGHSH and CDR2 is LQKENI. Written as DNA, the CDR3 is TGTGCCAGCTCACCAGTTGTATGGGATTTCACAACTGAAGCTTTCTTT. Protein: CASSPVVWDFTTEAFF.

This chain uses TRBV18 with TRBJ1-1; D gene uncertain. The CDR3 runs 14 residues. V lost 5 bases, J lost 0 bases, and 10 bases lay in between. Germline CDR1 is KGHSH and CDR2 is LQKENI. The CDR3 loop is CASSTGRMNTEAFF. The CDR3 DNA sequence: TGTGCCAGCTCAACTGGACGGATGAACACTGAAGCTTTCTTT.

V usage is TRBV7-3 and J usage is TRBJ2-6; D call uncertain. Germline CDR1 reads SGHTA; CDR2 reads FQGTGA. The CDR3 extends over 14 amino acids. V gave up 6 bases and J gave up 0 bases, with 6 bases separating them. The CDR3 here is CASSPISGANVLTF. CDR3 coding DNA: TGTGCCAGCAGTCCAATCTCTGGGGCCAACGTCCTGACTTTC.

V and J are TRBV5-1 and TRBJ2-1, with D possibly TRBD2 on 5 matching bases. V dropped 0 bases and J dropped 7 bases, with 11 bases sitting between them. There are 14 residues in the CDR3. Germline lookup yields CDR1 SGHRS and CDR2 YFSETQ. CDR3 sequence reads: CASSLGGPNNEQFF. CDR3 bases: TGCGCCAGCAGCTTGGGCGGGCCAAATAATGAGCAGTTCTTC.

The chain joins TRBV9 to TRBJ2-1, with TRBD1 matching over 9 bases. The V gene end was trimmed by 3 bases and the J gene end by 9 bases; junction bases not matched to a gene: 4. The CDR3 has 13 amino acids. Germline lookup yields CDR1 SGDLS and CDR2 YYNGEE. In DNA, the CDR3 is TGTGCCAGCAGCGGGGTACAGGGGGCTGAGCAGTTCTTC. As protein: CASSGVQGAEQFF.

The chain has TRBV10-3 and TRBJ2-1; 10 positions agree with TRBD2. J lost 2 bases, V lost 4 bases, and 5 bases had no gene match. Germline V CDR1 and CDR2: ENHRY, SYGVKD. This CDR3 has 16 amino acids. CDR3 sequence reads: CAISAILAGAYNEQFF. Written as DNA, the CDR3 is TGTGCCATCAGTGCAATTCTAGCGGGGGCCTACAATGAGCAGTTCTTC.

As concerns this clone: This sample also contains other DNA sequences that code for the same CDR3. The chain carries TRBV9 and TRBJ1-1; D remains unclear. With 3 bases removed from V and 1 base from J, the gap between germline ends came to 10 bases. There are 14 residues in the CDR3. Germline V gene data show CDR1 as SGDLS and CDR2 as YYNGEE. CDR3 nucleotides: TGTGCCAGCAGCGCCACAACAAGGAACACTGAAGCTTTCTTT. This translates into CASSATTRNTEAFF.

V usage is TRBV27 and J usage is TRBJ1-5; D is perhaps TRBD1 (6 bases). Per germline, CDR1 MNHEY and CDR2 SMNVEV (reference sequence). V dropped 6 bases and J dropped 4 bases, with 13 bases sitting between them. The CDR3 covers 14 residues. CDR3 sequence (DNA): TGTGCCAGCAGGTACAGGGCTTCGAATCAGCCCCAGCATTTT. It yields the protein CASRYRASNQPQHF.